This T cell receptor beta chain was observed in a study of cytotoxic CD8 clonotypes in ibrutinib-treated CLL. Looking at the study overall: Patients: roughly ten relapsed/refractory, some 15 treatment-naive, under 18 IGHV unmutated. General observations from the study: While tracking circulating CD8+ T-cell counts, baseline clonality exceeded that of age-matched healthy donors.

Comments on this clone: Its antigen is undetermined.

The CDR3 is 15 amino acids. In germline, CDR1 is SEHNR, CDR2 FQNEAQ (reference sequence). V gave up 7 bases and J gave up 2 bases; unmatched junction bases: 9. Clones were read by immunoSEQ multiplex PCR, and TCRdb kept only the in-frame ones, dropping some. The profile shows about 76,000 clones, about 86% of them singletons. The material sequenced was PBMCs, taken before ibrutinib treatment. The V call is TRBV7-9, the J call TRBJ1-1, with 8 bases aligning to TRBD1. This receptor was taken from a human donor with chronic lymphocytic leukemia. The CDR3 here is CASNIDDRGNTEAFF. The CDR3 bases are TGTGCCAGCAATATAGACGACAGGGGTAACACTGAAGCTTTCTTT.